This TCR beta chain originates from a study of cytomegalovirus exposure and HLA in healthy donors. Study-level information: Samples from HLA-typed donors yielded some 85 million unique TCRs in an early data release.

Study conclusions and caveats: Information on immune exposure was restricted to one variable (CMV serostatus). The analysis excluded some indistinguishable V segments, including TRBV6-2 and TRBV6-3.

On this clone: Its antigen is not identified.

The study ran its PCR with 60 Vbeta and 13 Jbeta primers. Original processing methods: In a later analysis, the count reached tens of millions of unique TCR beta chains, with roughly 9.9 million shared. Assay: immunoSEQ multiplex PCR; the TCRdb copy retains only in-frame clones and omits some. V and J calls plus clone size are reproduced from that table; the DNA served to infer D and trimming. The sample contains tens of thousands of clones, approximately 57% of which appear only once. Per the germline V gene, CDR1 is MDHEN and CDR2 is SYDVKM. The CDR3 extends over 15 amino acids. V was clipped by 5 bases and J by 0 bases, with 14 bases between them.

The clonotype comes from a man aged 60 to 69 in good health and CMV-seropositive. What was sequenced was PBMCs. The chain uses TRBV28 and TRBJ2-7; D is possibly TRBD1 (5 bases). CDR3 amino acids: CASSAEGRGSYEQYF. As DNA, the CDR3 is TGTGCCAGCAGTGCCGAAGGAAGGGGCTCCTACGAGCAGTACTTC.